This T cell receptor (beta chain) comes out of a study of T-cell memory formation after mild COVID-19. TCRdb analysed the 5' RACE reads with MiXCR anew, one entry per CDR3 protein. The sample yields a few hundred thousand distinct CDR3 sequences, approximately 24% seen once. This CDR3 is built from 16 residues. Per germline, CDR1 DFQATT and CDR2 SNEGSKA (reference sequence). V was trimmed by 3 bases and J by 5 bases, leaving 20 bases between them. The receptor's source is an adult woman who had mild COVID-19 (a few samples of this study predate the infection). Cell type and time point are not known. The chain recombines TRBV20-1 with TRBJ1-5; TRBD1 is a possible D gene (6 bases). What was sequenced was PBMCs or a T cell subset sorted from them (not recorded which). In nucleotides, the CDR3 is TGCAGTGCTAGTCCCCTAGGGGGGGATAGGGATCAGCCCCAGCATTTT. It specifies CSASPLGGDRDQPQHF.